A selection of T cell receptor beta chains follows, all from one sample in a study of early T cells in non-severe SARS-CoV-2 infection. One entry per CDR3 protein, called by TCRdb with MiXCR from the 5' RACE reads. Here the sample spans fewer than 80,000 distinct CDR3 sequences, about 13% being singletons. Sequences were obtained from whole blood. The receptors were gathered from an adult who was a healthcare worker with PCR-confirmed SARS-CoV-2 infection or an uninfected control (not recorded which). Both conserved end residues are trimmed from each CDR3. Some rows have no size entry. The others give once, few or many, or a class for an expanded clone.

v_call: TRBV7-2
clone_size: many
cdr3_aa: ASSLRGENTGELF

v_call: TRBV4-2
clone_size: few
cdr3_aa: ASSQGTGMDEQY

v_call: TRBV7-8
clone_size: few
cdr3_aa: ASSLVSQGTTLGTKNIQY

v_call: TRBV9
clone_size: NA
cdr3_aa: ASSVSGRSSYEQY

v_call: TRBV7-8
clone_size: many
cdr3_aa: ASSHGAGMNEKLF

v_call: TRBV20-1
clone_size: many
cdr3_aa: SARQGSYNEQF

v_call: TRBV19
clone_size: many
cdr3_aa: ASSIDRYNEQF

v_call: TRBV18
clone_size: few
cdr3_aa: ASSPPGAREQY

v_call: TRBV2
clone_size: NA
cdr3_aa: ASSSGLAGPLGETQY

v_call: TRBV12-3/TRBV12-4
clone_size: many
cdr3_aa: ASTLSGGTTYEQY

v_call: TRBV29-1
clone_size: many
cdr3_aa: SVVRTRAF

v_call: TRBV7-2
clone_size: few
cdr3_aa: ASSSRTGFQPQH

v_call: TRBV11-3
clone_size: many
cdr3_aa: ASRPGQGHYEQY

v_call: TRBV7-2
clone_size: many
cdr3_aa: ASSPRTSGGDTQY